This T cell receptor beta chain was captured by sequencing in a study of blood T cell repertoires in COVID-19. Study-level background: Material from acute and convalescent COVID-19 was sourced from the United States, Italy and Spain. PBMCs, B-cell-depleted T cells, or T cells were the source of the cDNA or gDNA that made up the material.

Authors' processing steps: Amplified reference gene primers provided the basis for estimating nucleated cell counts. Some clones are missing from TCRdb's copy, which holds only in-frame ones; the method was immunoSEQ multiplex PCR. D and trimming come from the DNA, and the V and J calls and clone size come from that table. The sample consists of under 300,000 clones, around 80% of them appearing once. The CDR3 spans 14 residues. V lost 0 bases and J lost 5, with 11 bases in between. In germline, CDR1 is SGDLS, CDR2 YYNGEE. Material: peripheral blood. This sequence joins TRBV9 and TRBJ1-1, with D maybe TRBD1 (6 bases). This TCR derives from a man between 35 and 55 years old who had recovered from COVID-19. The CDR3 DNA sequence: TGTGCCAGCAGCGTAGCTACAGGGCGGACTGAAGCTTTCTTT. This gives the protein CASSVATGRTEAFF.